The T cell receptor beta chain described here comes from a study of beta chain features in type 1 diabetes. Study-wide results and limits: A moderate, significant TCRB CDR3 shortening appeared in type 1 diabetes across four CD4+ subsets.

Via CD45RO/CCR7/CD25/CD127/CD95/CD27, cells of the CD4+ naive, central memory, regulatory and stem cell-like memory subsets were sorted. Note on this clone: Antigen unknown.

Expressed TCRB transcripts were sequenced because the entire RNA isolate underwent reverse transcription. The study sequenced naive, central memory and regulatory T cell samples to an average of around 3.4 million reads. Measured with immunoSEQ multiplex PCR; TCRdb has only the in-frame clones, and not every one. This table holds 200,000 to 250,000 clones, approximately 13% found once. The sequencing sample was made of naive CD4+ T cells from blood. The origin of this receptor is a young man with type 1 diabetes.

The CDR3 spells CASSVGLAEVVLTF. For the CDR3, the DNA is TGTGCCAGCAGCGTAGGACTAGCGGAGGTCGTCCTGACTTTC. V and J are TRBV9 and TRBJ2-6; the match to TRBD2 covers 9 bases. Germline CDR1 SGDLS, CDR2 YYNGEE. The CDR3 extends over 14 amino acids. V lost 0 bases and J lost 12; bases outside the gene matches: 4.